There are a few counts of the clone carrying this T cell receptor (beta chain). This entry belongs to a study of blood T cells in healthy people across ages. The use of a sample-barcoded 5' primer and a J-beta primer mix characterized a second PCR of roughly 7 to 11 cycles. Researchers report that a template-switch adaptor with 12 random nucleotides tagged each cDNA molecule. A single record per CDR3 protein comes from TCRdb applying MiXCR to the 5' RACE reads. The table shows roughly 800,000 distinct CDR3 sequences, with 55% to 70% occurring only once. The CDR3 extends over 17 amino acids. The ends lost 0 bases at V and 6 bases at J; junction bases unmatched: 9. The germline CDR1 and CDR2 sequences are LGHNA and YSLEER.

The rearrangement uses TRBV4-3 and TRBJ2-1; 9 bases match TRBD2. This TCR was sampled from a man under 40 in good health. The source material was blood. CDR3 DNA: TGCGCCAGCAGCCAAGATTCCCCCGCGGGAGGGGTCAATGAGCAGTTCTTC. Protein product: CASSQDSPAGGVNEQFF.